This TCR beta chain was found in a study of early T cells in non-severe SARS-CoV-2 infection. This clonotype was counted many times. Each cDNA molecule carried a unique molecular identifier. TCRdb reanalysed the 5' RACE reads using MiXCR and keeps one entry per CDR3 protein. The data contain roughly 26,000 distinct CDR3 sequences, 5.1% of them singletons. Germline CDR1 and CDR2: MNHEY and SVGEGT. The V and J ends lost 0 bases and 2 bases, in that order; junction bases with no gene match: 5. The CDR3 is made up of 16 amino acids. The sequence was collected from an adult who was a healthcare worker with PCR-confirmed SARS-CoV-2 infection or an uninfected control (not recorded which). Sample: whole blood. The J gene is TRBJ1-2, the V gene TRBV6-2 or TRBV6-3; 8 bases are a match to TRBD1. CDR3 nucleotides: TGTGCCAGCAGTTACTCGATCCCAGGGGGCAACTATGGCTACACCTTC. Protein: CASSYSIPGGNYGYTF.